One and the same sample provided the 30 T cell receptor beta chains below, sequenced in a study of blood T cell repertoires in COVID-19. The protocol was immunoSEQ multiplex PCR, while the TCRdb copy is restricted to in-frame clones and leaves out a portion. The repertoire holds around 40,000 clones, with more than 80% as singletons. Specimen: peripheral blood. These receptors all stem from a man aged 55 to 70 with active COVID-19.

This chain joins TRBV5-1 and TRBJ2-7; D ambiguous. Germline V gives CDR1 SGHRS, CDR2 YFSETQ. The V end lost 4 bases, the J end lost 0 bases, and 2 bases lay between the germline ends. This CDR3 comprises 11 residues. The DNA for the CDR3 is TGCGCCAGCAGCCACTCCTACGAGCAGTACTTC. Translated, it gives CASSHSYEQYF.

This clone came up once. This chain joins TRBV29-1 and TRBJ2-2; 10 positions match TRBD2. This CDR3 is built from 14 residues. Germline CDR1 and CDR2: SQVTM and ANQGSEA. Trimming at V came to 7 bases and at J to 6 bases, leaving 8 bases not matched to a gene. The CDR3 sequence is CSAASGREAGELFF. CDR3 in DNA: TGCAGCGCAGCGAGCGGGAGGGAAGCCGGGGAGCTGTTTTTT.

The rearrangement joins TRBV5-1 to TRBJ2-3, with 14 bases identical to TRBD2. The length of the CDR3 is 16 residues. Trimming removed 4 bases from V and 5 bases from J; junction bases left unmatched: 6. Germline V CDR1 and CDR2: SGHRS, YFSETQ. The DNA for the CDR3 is TGCGCCAGCAGCGCTGGGACTAGCGGGAGCCTAGATACGCAGTATTTT. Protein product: CASSAGTSGSLDTQYF.

The CDR3 here is CASSPLGSAVSNEKLFF. In DNA form, the CDR3 reads TGCGCCAGCAGCCCCCTGGGCAGTGCCGTTTCTAATGAAAAACTGTTTTTT. V is TRBV4-1 and J is TRBJ1-4; the D is unclear. Trimming stripped 4 bases from V and 3 bases from J, with 18 bases between. The germline V gene encodes CDR1 MGHRA and CDR2 YSYEKL. CDR3 length: 17 amino acids.

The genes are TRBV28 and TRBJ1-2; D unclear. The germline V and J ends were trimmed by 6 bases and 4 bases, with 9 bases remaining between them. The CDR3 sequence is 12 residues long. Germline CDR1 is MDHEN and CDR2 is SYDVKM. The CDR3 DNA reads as TGTGCCAGCAGAAGGCACAGCTATGGCTACACCTTC. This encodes CASRRHSYGYTF.

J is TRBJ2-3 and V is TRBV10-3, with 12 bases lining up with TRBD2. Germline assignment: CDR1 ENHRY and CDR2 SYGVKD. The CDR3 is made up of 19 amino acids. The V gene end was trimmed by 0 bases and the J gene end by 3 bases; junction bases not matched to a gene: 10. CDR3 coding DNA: TGTGCCATCAGTGAGTCCGGGACTAGCGGGTCGAGTGCTACAGATACGCAGTATTTT. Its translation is CAISESGTSGSSATDTQYF.

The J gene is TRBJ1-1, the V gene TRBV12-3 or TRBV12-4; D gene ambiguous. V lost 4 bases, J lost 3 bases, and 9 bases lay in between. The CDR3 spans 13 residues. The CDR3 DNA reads TGTGCCAGCAGTTCCTATGTAGACACTGAAGCTTTCTTT. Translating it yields CASSSYVDTEAFF.

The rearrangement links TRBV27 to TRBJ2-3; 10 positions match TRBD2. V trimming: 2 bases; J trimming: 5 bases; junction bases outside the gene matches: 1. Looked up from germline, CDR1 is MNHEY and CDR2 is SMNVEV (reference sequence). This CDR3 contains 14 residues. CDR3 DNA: TGTGCCAGCAGTTTAATAGCGGGAGGAGATACGCAGTATTTT. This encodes CASSLIAGGDTQYF.

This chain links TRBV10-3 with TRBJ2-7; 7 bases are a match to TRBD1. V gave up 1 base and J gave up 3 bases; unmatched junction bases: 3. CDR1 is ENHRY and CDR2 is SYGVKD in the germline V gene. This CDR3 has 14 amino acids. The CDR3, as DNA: TGTGCCATCAGTGAGTTGGGGGACAGCTACGAGCAGTACTTC. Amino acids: CAISELGDSYEQYF.

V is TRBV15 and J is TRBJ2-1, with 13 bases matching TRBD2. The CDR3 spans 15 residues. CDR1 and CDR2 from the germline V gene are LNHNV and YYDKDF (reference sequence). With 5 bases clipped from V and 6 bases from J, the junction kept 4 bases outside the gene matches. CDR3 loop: CATSWTSGSPNEQFF. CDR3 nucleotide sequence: TGTGCCACCAGCTGGACTAGCGGGAGTCCCAATGAGCAGTTCTTC.

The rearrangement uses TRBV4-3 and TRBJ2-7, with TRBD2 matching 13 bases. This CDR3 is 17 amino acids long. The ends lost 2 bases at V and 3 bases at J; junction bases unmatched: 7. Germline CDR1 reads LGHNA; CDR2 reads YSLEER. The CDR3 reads CASSQPHRTSGSYEQYF. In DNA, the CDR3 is TGCGCCAGCAGCCAACCACACAGGACTAGCGGGAGCTACGAGCAGTACTTC.

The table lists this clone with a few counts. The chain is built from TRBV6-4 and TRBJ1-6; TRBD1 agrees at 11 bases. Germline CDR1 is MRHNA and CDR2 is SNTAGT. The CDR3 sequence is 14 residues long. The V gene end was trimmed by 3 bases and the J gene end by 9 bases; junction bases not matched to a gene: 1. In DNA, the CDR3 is TGTGCCAGCAGTGAGGGGACAGGGGGTTCACCCCTCCACTTT. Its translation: CASSEGTGGSPLHF.

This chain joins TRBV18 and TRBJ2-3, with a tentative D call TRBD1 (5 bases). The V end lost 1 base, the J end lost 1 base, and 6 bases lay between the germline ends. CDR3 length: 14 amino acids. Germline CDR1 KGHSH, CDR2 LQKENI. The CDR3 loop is CASSPQGGTDTQYF. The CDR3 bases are TGTGCCAGCTCACCACAAGGGGGCACAGATACGCAGTATTTT.

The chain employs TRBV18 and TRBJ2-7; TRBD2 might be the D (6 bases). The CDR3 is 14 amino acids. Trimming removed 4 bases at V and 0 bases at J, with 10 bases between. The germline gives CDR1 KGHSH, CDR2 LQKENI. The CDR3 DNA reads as TGTGCCAGCTCACGGGACTCCAGCTCCTACGAGCAGTACTTC. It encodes CASSRDSSSYEQYF.

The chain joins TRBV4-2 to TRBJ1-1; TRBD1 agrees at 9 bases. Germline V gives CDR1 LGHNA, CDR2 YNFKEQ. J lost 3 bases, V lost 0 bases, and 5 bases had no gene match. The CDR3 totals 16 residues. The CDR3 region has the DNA TGTGCCAGCAGCCAAGAGGACAGGGGAAGTGACACTGAAGCTTTCTTT. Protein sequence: CASSQEDRGSDTEAFF.

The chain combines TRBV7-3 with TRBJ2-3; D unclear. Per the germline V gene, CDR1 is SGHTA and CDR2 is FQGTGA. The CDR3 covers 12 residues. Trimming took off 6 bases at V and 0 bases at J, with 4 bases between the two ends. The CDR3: CASSYSTDTQYF. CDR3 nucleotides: TGTGCCAGCAGTTATAGCACAGATACGCAGTATTTT.

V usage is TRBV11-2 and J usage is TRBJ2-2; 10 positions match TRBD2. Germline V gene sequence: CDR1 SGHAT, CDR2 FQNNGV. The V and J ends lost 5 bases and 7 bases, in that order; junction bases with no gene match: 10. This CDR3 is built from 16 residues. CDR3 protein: CASSPRGVAGGGELFF. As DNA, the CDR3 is TGTGCCAGCAGCCCCCGCGGAGTAGCGGGAGGCGGGGAGCTGTTTTTT.

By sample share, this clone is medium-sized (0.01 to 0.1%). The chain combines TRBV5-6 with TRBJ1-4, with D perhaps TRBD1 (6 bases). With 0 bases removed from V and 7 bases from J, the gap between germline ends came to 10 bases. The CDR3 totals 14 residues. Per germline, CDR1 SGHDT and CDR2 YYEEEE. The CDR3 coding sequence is TGTGCCAGCAGCTTGGGGGGGCGGTTTGAAAAACTGTTTTTT. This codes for CASSLGGRFEKLFF.

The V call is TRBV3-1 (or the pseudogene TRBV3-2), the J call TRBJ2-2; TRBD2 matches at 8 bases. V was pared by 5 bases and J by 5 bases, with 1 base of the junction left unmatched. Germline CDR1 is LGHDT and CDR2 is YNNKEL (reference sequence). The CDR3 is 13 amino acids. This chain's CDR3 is CASSSSGTGELFF. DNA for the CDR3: TGTGCCAGCAGCTCTAGCGGGACCGGGGAGCTGTTTTTT.

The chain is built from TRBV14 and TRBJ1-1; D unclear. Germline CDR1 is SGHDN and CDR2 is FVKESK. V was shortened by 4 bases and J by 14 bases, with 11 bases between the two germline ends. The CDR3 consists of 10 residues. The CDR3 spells CASSRRALFF. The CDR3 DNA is TGTGCCAGCAGCCGAAGAGCATTGTTCTTT.

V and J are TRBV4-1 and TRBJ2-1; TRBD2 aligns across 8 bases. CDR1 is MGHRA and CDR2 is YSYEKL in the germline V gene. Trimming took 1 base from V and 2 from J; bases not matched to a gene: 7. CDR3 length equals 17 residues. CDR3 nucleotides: TGCGCCAGCAGCCAAGCCCCACGGGAGGGACCCTACAATGAGCAGTTCTTC. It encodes CASSQAPREGPYNEQFF.

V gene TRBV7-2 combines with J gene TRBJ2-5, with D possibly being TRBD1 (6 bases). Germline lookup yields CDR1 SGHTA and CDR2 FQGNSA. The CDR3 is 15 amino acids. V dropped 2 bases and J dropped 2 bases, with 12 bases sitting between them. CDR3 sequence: CASSLRGTRQETQYF. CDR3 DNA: TGTGCCAGCAGCTTAAGGGGGACACGGCAAGAGACCCAGTACTTC.

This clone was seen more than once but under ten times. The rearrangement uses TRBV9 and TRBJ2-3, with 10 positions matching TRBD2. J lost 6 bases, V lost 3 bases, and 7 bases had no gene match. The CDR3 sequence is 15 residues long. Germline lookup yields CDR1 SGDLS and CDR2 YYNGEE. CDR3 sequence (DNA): TGTGCCAGCAGCGCCGCCGGGACTAGCGCGGATACGCAGTATTTT. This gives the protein CASSAAGTSADTQYF.

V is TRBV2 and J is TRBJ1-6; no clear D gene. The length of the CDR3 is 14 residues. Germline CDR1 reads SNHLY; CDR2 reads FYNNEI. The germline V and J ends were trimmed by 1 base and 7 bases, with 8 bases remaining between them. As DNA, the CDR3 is TGTGCCAGCAGTGAAGGACGCAGGAATTCACCCCTCCACTTT. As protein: CASSEGRRNSPLHF.

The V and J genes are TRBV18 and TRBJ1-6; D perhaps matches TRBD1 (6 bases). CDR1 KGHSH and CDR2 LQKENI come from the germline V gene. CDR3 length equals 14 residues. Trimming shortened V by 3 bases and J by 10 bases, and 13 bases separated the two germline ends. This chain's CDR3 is CASSPSRGRSPLHF. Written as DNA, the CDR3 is TGTGCCAGCTCACCTTCCAGGGGAAGATCACCCCTCCACTTT.

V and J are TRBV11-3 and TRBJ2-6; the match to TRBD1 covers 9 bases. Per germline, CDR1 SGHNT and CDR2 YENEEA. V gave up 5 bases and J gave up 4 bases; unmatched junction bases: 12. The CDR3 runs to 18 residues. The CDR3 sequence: CASSPMGGTGTGANVLTF. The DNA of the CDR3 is TGTGCCAGCAGCCCCATGGGGGGGACAGGGACCGGGGCCAACGTCCTGACTTTC.

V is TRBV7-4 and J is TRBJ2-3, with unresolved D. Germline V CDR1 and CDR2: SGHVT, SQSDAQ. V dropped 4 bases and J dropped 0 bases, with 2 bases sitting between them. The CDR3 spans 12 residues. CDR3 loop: CASSSSTDTQYF. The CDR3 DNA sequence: TGTGCCAGCAGCTCTAGCACAGATACGCAGTATTTT.

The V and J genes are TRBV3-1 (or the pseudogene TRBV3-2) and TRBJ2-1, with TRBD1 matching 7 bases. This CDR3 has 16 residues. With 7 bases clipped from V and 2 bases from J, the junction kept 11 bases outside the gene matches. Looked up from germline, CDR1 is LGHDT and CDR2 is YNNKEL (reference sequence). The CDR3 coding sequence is TGTGCCAGCACCCGGTCGAGAGGGGGCCCCTACAATGAGCAGTTCTTC. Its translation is CASTRSRGGPYNEQFF.

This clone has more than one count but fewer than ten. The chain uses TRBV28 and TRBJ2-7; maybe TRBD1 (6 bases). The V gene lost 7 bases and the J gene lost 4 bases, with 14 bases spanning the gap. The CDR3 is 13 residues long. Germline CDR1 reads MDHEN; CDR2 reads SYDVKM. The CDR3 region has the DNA TGTGCCAGCACGCGGACAGCAGGATACGAGCAGTACTTC. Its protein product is CASTRTAGYEQYF.

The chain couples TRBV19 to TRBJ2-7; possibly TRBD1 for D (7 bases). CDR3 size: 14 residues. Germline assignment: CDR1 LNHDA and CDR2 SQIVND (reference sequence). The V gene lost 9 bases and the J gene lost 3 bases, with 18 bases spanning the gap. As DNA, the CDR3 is TGTGCCAGCGGAGGGACCGGGACAGACTACGAGCAGTACTTC. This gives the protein CASGGTGTDYEQYF.